Presented here are 27 T cell receptor beta chains from one specimen sequenced in a study of PD-1 blockade in classical Hodgkin lymphoma. Assay used: immunoSEQ multiplex PCR; TCRdb lists only in-frame clones, some missing. Among 89,000 or so clones, about 90% were seen once, and the ten largest hold under 3%. Brentuximab vedotin exposure varied among the patients, all of whom had relapsed after autologous stem cell transplantation. The sample here was peripheral blood mononuclear cells (PBMCs), taken before the second cycle of nivolumab. The receptors come from a human donor with classical Hodgkin lymphoma.

The chain is built from TRBV6-1 and TRBJ1-3; TRBD1 is a possible D gene (6 bases). CDR1 is MNHNS, CDR2 SASEGT, per germline. Trimming cost V 6 bases and J 3 bases, with 6 bases left between them. This CDR3 has 12 amino acids. The CDR3 protein is CASRDSGNTIYF. CDR3 nucleotide sequence: TGTGCCAGCAGGGACAGTGGAAACACCATATATTTT.

The chain couples TRBV27 to TRBJ2-2, with D possibly being TRBD1 (5 bases). This CDR3 has 13 residues. With 5 bases removed from V and 2 bases from J, the gap between germline ends came to 6 bases. From germline, CDR1 is MNHEY and CDR2 SMNVEV (reference sequence). CDR3 loop: CASSQGNTGELFF. The CDR3 DNA reads TGTGCCAGCAGTCAGGGAAACACCGGGGAGCTGTTTTTT.

V is TRBV30 and J is TRBJ2-2; D gene unclear. Between the trimmed V and J ends, which lost 0 bases and 3 bases, there was a span of 17 bases. This CDR3 contains 17 residues. Germline V gene data show CDR1 as GTSNPN and CDR2 as SVGIG (reference sequence). The CDR3 nucleotides read TGTGCCTGGAGTGTCTCGCCCTTGGCTGAATACACCGGGGAGCTGTTTTTT. This sequence encodes CAWSVSPLAEYTGELFF. Filled out from reference TRBV30 and TRBJ2-2, the complete variable domain reads SQTIHQWPATLVQPVGSPLSLECTVEGTSNPNLYWYRQAAGRGLQLLFYSVGIGQISSEVPQNLSASRPQDRQFILSSKKLLLSDSGFYLCAWSVSPLAEYTGELFFGEGSRLTVL.

V is TRBV4-1 and J is TRBJ2-5; no reliable D call. This CDR3 comprises 13 residues. Per germline, CDR1 MGHRA and CDR2 YSYEKL. Trimming took off 4 bases at V and 4 bases at J, with 10 bases between the two ends. CDR3 region: CASSPPSGETQYF. The DNA for the CDR3 is TGCGCCAGCAGCCCCCCCTCAGGAGAGACCCAGTACTTC.

This rearrangement joins TRBV10-3 to TRBJ2-3; perhaps TRBD1 as D (6 bases). Germline-derived CDR1 and CDR2 are ENHRY and SYGVKD. CDR3 size: 14 residues. The germline V and J ends were trimmed by 2 bases and 2 bases, with 8 bases remaining between them. In nucleotides, the CDR3 is TGTGCCATCAGTGAGCCAGGGGTCACAGATACGCAGTATTTT. It specifies CAISEPGVTDTQYF.

The chain uses TRBV7-9 and TRBJ1-1, with D unclear. The V gene's germline CDR1 is SEHNR and CDR2 FQNEAQ (reference sequence). V dropped 1 base and J dropped 0 bases, with 3 bases sitting between them. The length of the CDR3 is 13 residues. CDR3: CASSLDLNTEAFF. DNA for the CDR3: TGTGCCAGCAGCTTAGACCTGAACACTGAAGCTTTCTTT.

This clone appeared a single time. The CDR3 nucleotides are TGTGCCAGCAGTTTAGGAGTCTCCTACGAGCAGTACTTC. The encoded protein is CASSLGVSYEQYF. The chain recombines TRBV28 with TRBJ2-7; D is unresolved. Germline assignment: CDR1 MDHEN and CDR2 SYDVKM. V lost 2 bases, J lost 0 bases, and 5 bases lay in between. The length of the CDR3 is 13 residues.

The chain is built from TRBV25-1 and TRBJ2-3, with D possibly matching TRBD2 (6 bases). The CDR3 length is 13 residues. Germline V CDR1 and CDR2: MGHDK, SYGVNS. Trimming cost V 0 bases and J 13 bases, with 14 bases left between them. CDR3 sequence reads: CASSEYGTGAEYF. The CDR3 DNA is TGTGCCAGCAGTGAATATGGAACGGGAGCGGAGTATTTT.

The chain is built from TRBV7-9 and TRBJ2-7, with D perhaps given as TRBD1 or TRBD2 (5 bases each). The CDR3 is 14 residues long. V was pared by 5 bases and J by 1 base, with 12 bases between. CDR1 is SEHNR and CDR2 is FQNEAQ in the germline V gene (reference sequence). In DNA, the CDR3 is TGTGCCAGCAGCCCCCGGGACCAATCCTACGAGCAGTACTTC. Its protein product is CASSPRDQSYEQYF. Full variable domain (missing parts from reference TRBV7-9 and TRBJ2-7): DTGVSQNPRHKITKRGQNVTFRCDPISEHNRLYWYRQTLGQGPEFLTYFQNEAQLEKSRLLSDRFSAERPKGSFSTLEIQRTEQGDSAMYLCASSPRDQSYEQYFGPGTRLTVT.

This clone was seen a handful of times. The V and J genes are TRBV27 and TRBJ2-1; no definite D call. The germline gives CDR1 MNHEY, CDR2 SMNVEV (reference sequence). The CDR3 sequence is 12 residues long. Between the trimmed V and J ends, which lost 5 bases and 7 bases, there was a span of 9 bases. Here the CDR3 reads CASSPSRNEQFF. The CDR3 DNA is TGTGCCAGCAGTCCCAGTAGGAATGAGCAGTTCTTC.

This chain connects TRBV2 to TRBJ2-7, with unresolved D. The length of the CDR3 is 15 residues. CDR1 is SNHLY, CDR2 FYNNEI, per germline. V lost 6 bases, J lost 5 bases, and 20 bases lay in between. The CDR3 coding sequence is TGTGCCAGCAGGGACCCCGGCACGGCAGACGACGAGCAGTACTTC. Translated, it gives CASRDPGTADDEQYF.

The V call is TRBV5-1, the J call TRBJ1-2, with 7 bases that match TRBD1. V was pared by 6 bases and J by 7 bases, with 15 bases of the junction left unmatched. This CDR3 is built from 15 residues. Germline-derived CDR1 and CDR2 are SGHRS and YFSETQ. The DNA for the CDR3 is TGCGCCAGCACAACCGCCACAGGGGTTGAGGGTGGCTACACCTTC. This translates into CASTTATGVEGGYTF.

The chain employs TRBV27 and TRBJ2-5, with TRBD1 matching over 10 bases. The V gene end was trimmed by 5 bases and the J gene end by 3 bases; junction bases not matched to a gene: 6. In germline, CDR1 is MNHEY, CDR2 SMNVEV (reference sequence). The CDR3 totals 15 residues. This CDR3 is CASSTGTGAKETQYF. CDR3 nucleotides: TGTGCCAGCAGTACCGGGACAGGGGCCAAAGAGACCCAGTACTTC.

The chain carries TRBV7-8 and TRBJ2-7; 7 bases line up with TRBD1. Germline V gene sequence: CDR1 SGHVS, CDR2 FQNEAQ. V was clipped by 0 bases and J by 2 bases; unmatched bases: 4. This CDR3 has 15 residues. Written as DNA, the CDR3 is TGTGCCAGCAGCTTAGCTCCGGACAGGACCTACGAGCAGTACTTC. This sequence encodes CASSLAPDRTYEQYF.

The chain is built from TRBV19 and TRBJ2-4; TRBD1 aligns across 7 bases. The CDR3 contains 15 residues. Per germline, CDR1 LNHDA and CDR2 SQIVND (reference sequence). Trimming cost V 7 bases and J 1 base; bases outside gene matches: 7. CDR3 DNA sequence: TGTGCCAGTACTGGACAGGCGCCGGCCAAAAACATTCAGTACTTC. Translating it yields CASTGQAPAKNIQYF. The full variable domain, with the rest looked up from reference TRBV19 and TRBJ2-4, is DGGITQSPKYLFRKEGQNVTLSCEQNLNHDAMYWYRQDPGQGLRLIYYSQIVNDFQKGDIAEGYSVSREKKESFPLTVTSAQKNPTAFYLCASTGQAPAKNIQYFGAGTRLSVL.

The table lists this clone with a count of one. The chain links TRBV30 to TRBJ2-3; D is perhaps TRBD2 (7 bases). V lost 6 bases and J 1 base, leaving 17 bases between the germline ends. The CDR3 runs 15 residues. The germline gives CDR1 GTSNPN, CDR2 SVGIG (reference sequence). The chain's CDR3 is CACAPGGRGTDTQYF. The CDR3 DNA is TGTGCCTGCGCTCCGGGGGGCAGGGGCACAGATACGCAGTATTTT.

The chain links TRBV5-1 to TRBJ1-2; 7 nucleotides agree with TRBD1. This CDR3 is 16 amino acids long. Germline loops: CDR1 SGHRS, CDR2 YFSETQ. J was trimmed by 8 bases and V by 0 bases; bases with no gene match: 13. DNA of the CDR3: TGCGCCAGCAGCTTGGCGTTGGGGACAGACCTAGGAGGCTACACCTTC. Its protein product is CASSLALGTDLGGYTF.

The rearrangement uses TRBV2 and TRBJ1-5; D call uncertain. CDR3 length: 14 residues. The germline CDR1 and CDR2 sequences are SNHLY and FYNNEI. Trimming stripped 6 bases from V and 2 bases from J, with 11 bases between. CDR3: CASREDGRNQPQHF. CDR3 nucleotides: TGTGCCAGCAGAGAGGACGGCCGCAATCAGCCCCAGCATTTT.

V usage is TRBV28 and J usage is TRBJ2-7; 7 bases are a match to TRBD1. J was trimmed by 7 bases and V by 5 bases; bases with no gene match: 11. The CDR3 sequence is 14 residues long. CDR1 is MDHEN and CDR2 is SYDVKM in the germline V gene. The CDR3 bases are TGTGCCAGCAGTGCCGGACAGGCGGTGCCAGAGCAGTACTTC. It is translated as CASSAGQAVPEQYF.

In DNA, the CDR3 is TGCGCCAGCAGCCAAGAGCCAAGGGATCAGCCCCAGCATTTT. The encoded protein is CASSQEPRDQPQHF. The genes are TRBV4-1 and TRBJ1-5; the D is unclear. Trimming removed 0 bases at V and 5 bases at J, with 8 bases between. CDR3 length: 14 amino acids. CDR1 is MGHRA and CDR2 is YSYEKL in the germline V gene.

The CDR3 DNA is TGTGCCATCAGTGAGTCGGGGACTATAAACACAGATACGCAGTATTTT. Its protein is CAISESGTINTDTQYF. This sequence joins TRBV10-3 and TRBJ2-3; TRBD2 agrees at 7 bases. The trim removed 0 bases at V and 2 bases at J, leaving 5 bases unmatched. There are 16 residues in the CDR3. Germline loops: CDR1 ENHRY, CDR2 SYGVKD.

V usage is TRBV6-5 and J usage is TRBJ2-5; D possibly corresponds to TRBD2 (7 bases). The germline gives CDR1 MNHEY, CDR2 SVGAGI. The CDR3 is 14 amino acids. The V end was cut by 2 bases, the J end by 2 bases, with 9 bases between. CDR3 loop: CASSYGGAQETQYF. CDR3 bases: TGTGCCAGCAGTTACGGGGGGGCACAAGAGACCCAGTACTTC.

The rearrangement joins TRBV19 to TRBJ2-7; 8 bases are a match to TRBD2. J lost 2 bases, V lost 5 bases, and 5 bases had no gene match. CDR3 length equals 14 residues. Germline CDR1 LNHDA, CDR2 SQIVND (reference sequence). The CDR3 loop is CASSYSGGPYEQYF. CDR3 DNA: TGTGCCAGTAGTTACTCGGGAGGGCCCTACGAGCAGTACTTC.

This clone was picked up a small number of times. This sequence joins TRBV6-6 and TRBJ1-1; D gene unclear. V gave up 1 base and J gave up 1 base, with 7 bases separating them. From germline, CDR1 is MNHNY and CDR2 SVGAGI (reference sequence). The CDR3 is made up of 14 amino acids. CDR3 sequence reads: CASSYYTENTEAFF. Written as DNA, the CDR3 is TGTGCCAGCAGTTACTACACAGAGAACACTGAAGCTTTCTTT.

This chain joins TRBV6-5 and TRBJ2-1; D is undetermined. CDR1 is MNHEY, CDR2 SVGAGI, per germline. The CDR3 loop spans 12 amino acids. The ends were cut back, 5 bases at V and 3 bases at J, with 5 bases in the middle. CDR3 protein: CASSRDYNEQFF. CDR3 nucleotides: TGTGCCAGCAGTAGGGACTACAATGAGCAGTTCTTC.

This rearrangement joins TRBV11-2 to TRBJ2-1, with D perhaps TRBD1 or TRBD2 (6 bases each). V gave up 0 bases and J gave up 4 bases, with 19 bases separating them. The CDR3 extends over 18 amino acids. Germline-derived CDR1 and CDR2 are SGHAT and FQNNGV. The CDR3 DNA sequence: TGTGCCAGCAGCTTAGATCGGAGGGGGAATGGGCCTTACAATGAGCAGTTCTTC. It codes for CASSLDRRGNGPYNEQFF.

About this clone: At one of its ends the junction is not consistent with the germline gene, which may arise from a read error. This rearrangement joins TRBV10-1 to TRBJ1-1; 8 bases map to TRBD1. The CDR3 loop spans 13 amino acids. From germline, CDR1 is WNHNN and CDR2 SYGVQD (reference sequence). The CDR3 coding sequence is TGCGCCAGCACCCAGGGGGGACAGGAGCCACTTTCGTTT. It yields the protein CASTQGGQEPLSF.